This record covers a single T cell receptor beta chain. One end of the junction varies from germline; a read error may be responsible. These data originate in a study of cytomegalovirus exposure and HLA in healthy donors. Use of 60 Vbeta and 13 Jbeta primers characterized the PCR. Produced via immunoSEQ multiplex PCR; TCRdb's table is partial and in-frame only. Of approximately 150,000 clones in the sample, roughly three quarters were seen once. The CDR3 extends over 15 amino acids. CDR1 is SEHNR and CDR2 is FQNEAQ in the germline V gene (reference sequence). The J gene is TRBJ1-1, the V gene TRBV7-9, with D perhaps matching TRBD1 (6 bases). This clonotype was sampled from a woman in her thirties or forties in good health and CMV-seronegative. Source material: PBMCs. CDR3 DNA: TGTTCCAGCAGCCCCACCGGGACAACGAACACTGAAGCTTTCTTT. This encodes CSSSPTGTTNTEAFF.